Included here is one T cell receptor beta chain sequence, with context. The same CDR3 also results from other DNA sequences found in this sample. Method: immunoSEQ multiplex PCR; TCRdb's copy keeps in-frame clones and lacks some. The data contain 2 million to 3 million clones, 90% to 95% of them singletons. The ends were cut back, 2 bases at V and 4 bases at J, with 14 bases in the middle. The CDR3 length is 15 residues. From germline, CDR1 is SGDLS and CDR2 YYNGEE. The source of the sample is a study of shared clonotypes between healthy human individuals. Sequencing was carried out using naive CD4+ T cells from PBMCs. Subset of the sample: CD45RA+ positively selected. The TCR was taken from a man aged 18 to 29 in good health. Some clones in this sample may be carry-over from other donors' samples. The V and J genes are TRBV9 and TRBJ2-3; a weak D match, TRBD2 (6 bases). The CDR3 sequence is CASSVGTGGADTQYF. The CDR3 coding sequence is TGTGCCAGCAGCGTGGGGACTGGTGGGGCAGATACGCAGTATTTT.